This record looks at one TCR beta chain sequence and its context. Its target is not known. The entry originates in a study of cytomegalovirus exposure and HLA in healthy donors. With 60 Vbeta and 13 Jbeta primers, the PCR was carried out. Only in-frame clones appear in the TCRdb table, and some are missing; sequencing was by immunoSEQ multiplex PCR. This table has around 200,000 clones, roughly 80% appearing once. Findings and caveats of the study: There were reportedly fewer N-insertions in an Asian-associated ancestry cluster than the roughly 670-donor mean, in a later analysis. When analyzed later, a missense DCLRE1C variant was found to be linked to TCR beta V- and J-gene trimming.

Germline values: CDR1 KGHSH, CDR2 LQKENI. This CDR3 is 16 amino acids long. Trimming left V 2 bases short and J 5 bases short, with 19 bases between. This receptor was taken from a boy aged 5-17 years in good health and CMV-seronegative. The specimen was PBMCs. The chain is built from TRBV18 and TRBJ2-7; possible D gene TRBD1, 5 bases. CDR3 DNA: TGTGCCAGCTCACCAGTGGGCCCCCCAGGGATTAACGAGCAGTACTTC. It is translated as CASSPVGPPGINEQYF.